The 19 T cell receptor beta chains given below trace back to one sample, sequenced in a study of cytomegalovirus exposure and HLA in healthy donors. Using immunoSEQ multiplex PCR, the repertoire was profiled, and TCRdb retains in-frame clones only, with some absent. The repertoire holds about 130,000 clones, with 90% to 97% as singletons. What was sequenced was PBMCs. Source of these receptors: a man aged 18-30 years in good health and CMV-seronegative.

The V gene is TRBV6-5, the J gene TRBJ2-7, with 14 bases lining up with TRBD2. V lost 2 bases to trimming and J lost 5 bases; unmatched junction nucleotides: 5. The CDR3 extends over 16 amino acids. CDR1 is MNHEY and CDR2 is SVGAGI in the germline V gene. In DNA form, the CDR3 reads TGTGCCAGCAGTTACGGGACTAGCGGGAGTCCCCACGAGCAGTACTTC. This encodes CASSYGTSGSPHEQYF.

The V call is TRBV13, the J call TRBJ1-1; D is perhaps TRBD1 (5 bases). From germline, CDR1 is PRHDT and CDR2 FYEKMQ (reference sequence). The CDR3 extends over 13 amino acids. V lost 4 bases, J lost 12 bases, and 18 bases lay in between. The CDR3 region has the DNA TGTGCCAGCAGCTCTGACCAGGGTTTTGTACCTTTCTTT. Its translation: CASSSDQGFVPFF.

The sample holds one count of this clone. The CDR3 nucleotides are TGTGCCAGCAGTCGCGGGAGCTCTGGGGCCAACGTCCTGACTTTC. Translated, it gives CASSRGSSGANVLTF. V and J are TRBV27 and TRBJ2-6; 7 bases line up with TRBD2. The germline V gene has CDR1 MNHEY and CDR2 SMNVEV (reference sequence). The V segment lost 5 bases and the J segment 0 bases; nucleotides outside the gene matches: 1. CDR3 length: 15 amino acids.

The J gene is TRBJ2-3, the V gene TRBV7-6, with D possibly being TRBD2 (6 bases). V lost 2 bases and J 0 bases, leaving 9 bases between the germline ends. Germline CDR1 and CDR2: SGHVS and FNYEAQ. The CDR3 runs to 15 residues. CDR3 sequence (DNA): TGTGCCAGCAGCTTAAAGGGACTTAGCACAGATACGCAGTATTTT. Protein product: CASSLKGLSTDTQYF.

This chain links TRBV18 with TRBJ2-3, with D possibly TRBD2 on 6 matching bases. Germline lookup yields CDR1 KGHSH and CDR2 LQKENI. V dropped 6 bases and J dropped 4 bases, with 11 bases sitting between them. The CDR3 is made up of 13 amino acids. The CDR3 here is CASSGSGADTQYF. The CDR3 DNA is TGTGCCAGCTCCGGGAGTGGTGCAGATACGCAGTATTTT.

This clone showed up just once. The rearrangement links TRBV9 to TRBJ2-3; 7 nucleotides line up with TRBD2. Germline assignment: CDR1 SGDLS and CDR2 YYNGEE. V lost 3 bases and J lost 0; bases outside the gene matches: 4. The length of the CDR3 is 15 residues. The CDR3 protein is CASSASGLSTDTQYF. The CDR3 DNA reads as TGTGCCAGCAGCGCTAGCGGACTTAGCACAGATACGCAGTATTTT.

The chain couples TRBV9 to TRBJ2-2, with TRBD2 as a possible D gene (6 bases). The germline V and J ends were trimmed by 3 bases and 0 bases, with 9 bases remaining between them. The CDR3 is 15 amino acids. Per germline, CDR1 SGDLS and CDR2 YYNGEE. CDR3 DNA: TGTGCCAGCAGCGCGGCGGGGTCGAACACCGGGGAGCTGTTTTTT. It is translated as CASSAAGSNTGELFF.

The V call is TRBV19, the J call TRBJ2-2; D perhaps matches TRBD2 (5 bases). The CDR3 consists of 14 residues. Deletions cut 6 bases from V and 2 bases from J, with 10 bases between. Germline CDR1 is LNHDA and CDR2 is SQIVND (reference sequence). In DNA form, the CDR3 reads TGTGCCAGTAGCCCGGGAACCAACACCGGGGAGCTGTTTTTT. Residues: CASSPGTNTGELFF.

V usage is TRBV6-5 and J usage is TRBJ2-7; D may be TRBD1 (5 bases). V was cut by 4 bases and J by 2 bases, with 9 bases left in between. The germline gives CDR1 MNHEY, CDR2 SVGAGI. This CDR3 is 13 amino acids long. The CDR3: CASSSGFAYEQYF. Written as DNA, the CDR3 is TGTGCCAGCAGTTCAGGGTTCGCCTACGAGCAGTACTTC.

The chain carries TRBV28 and TRBJ2-7, with D tentatively TRBD2 (5 bases). V lost 4 bases, J lost 9 bases, and 25 bases lay in between. CDR1 and CDR2 from the germline V gene are MDHEN and SYDVKM. The CDR3 totals 16 residues. The CDR3 region is CASSSHQDWSFGGQYF. Here the CDR3 DNA reads TGTGCCAGCAGTTCACACCAGGACTGGTCATTCGGAGGGCAGTACTTC. The full variable domain, rest sourced from reference TRBV28 and TRBJ2-7, is DVKVTQSSRYLVKRTGEKVFLECVQDMDHENMFWYRQDPGLGLRLIYFSYDVKMKEKGDIPEGYSVSREKKERFSLILESASTNQTSMYLCASSSHQDWSFGGQYFGPGTRLTVT.

This clone was seen more than once but under ten times. The chain recombines TRBV28 with TRBJ1-2; 7 positions agree with TRBD1. The CDR3 covers 14 residues. From germline, CDR1 is MDHEN and CDR2 SYDVKM. V was clipped by 6 bases and J by 6 bases; unmatched bases: 10. CDR3 protein: CASRAGQASDGYTF. The CDR3 DNA reads as TGTGCCAGCAGGGCTGGACAGGCCTCGGATGGCTACACCTTC.

The V gene is TRBV29-1, the J gene TRBJ2-7, with 10 bases matching TRBD2. This CDR3 has 17 amino acids. V trimming: 5 bases; J trimming: 1 base; junction bases outside the gene matches: 14. Germline CDR1 SQVTM, CDR2 ANQGSEA. CDR3 sequence reads: CSVQSTSGYDWSYEQYF. The CDR3 bases are TGCAGCGTTCAGTCGACTAGCGGGTACGACTGGTCCTACGAGCAGTACTTC.

The gene calls are TRBV6-5 and TRBJ2-3, with TRBD1 matching over 7 bases. There are 14 residues in the CDR3. With V trimmed by 6 bases and J by 6 bases, 9 bases remained unmatched. Germline lookup yields CDR1 MNHEY and CDR2 SVGAGI. The CDR3 sequence is CASRQQGKGDTQYF. The CDR3 coding sequence is TGTGCCAGCAGACAACAGGGGAAGGGGGATACGCAGTATTTT.

The CDR3 here is CASRLAGGLANGYYEQYF. DNA of the CDR3: TGTGCCAGCAGGCTAGCGGGAGGTTTGGCAAACGGCTACTACGAGCAGTACTTC. The rearrangement uses TRBV28 and TRBJ2-7; TRBD2 matches at 11 bases. V gave up 6 bases and J gave up 3 bases; unmatched junction bases: 16. The CDR3 has 18 residues. The germline gives CDR1 MDHEN, CDR2 SYDVKM.

CDR3 sequence (DNA): TGCGCCAGCAGCCGTCAGGGGGACTACGAGCAGTACTTC. Encoded protein: CASSRQGDYEQYF. The chain uses TRBV5-1 and TRBJ2-7; 7 bases are a match to TRBD1. This CDR3 region has 13 residues. Trimming at V came to 4 bases and at J to 3 bases, leaving 4 bases not matched to a gene. Germline assignment: CDR1 SGHRS and CDR2 YFSETQ.

The V gene is TRBV7-2, the J gene TRBJ2-1, with D possibly being TRBD2 (5 bases). Trimming shortened V by 3 bases and J by 5 bases, and 11 bases separated the two germline ends. The CDR3 extends over 14 amino acids. Looked up from germline, CDR1 is SGHTA and CDR2 is FQGNSA. The CDR3 sequence: CASSLRAPNNEQFF. CDR3 DNA sequence: TGTGCCAGCAGCTTGAGGGCCCCGAACAATGAGCAGTTCTTC.

The genes are TRBV30 and TRBJ2-7; 9 positions match TRBD1. CDR1 and CDR2 (germline): GTSNPN, SVGIG (reference sequence). This CDR3 is 14 amino acids long. Trimming cost V 3 bases and J 5 bases; bases outside gene matches: 8. The CDR3 here is CAWSSGTGSDEQYF. The CDR3 DNA sequence: TGTGCCTGGAGCTCCGGGACAGGGTCGGACGAGCAGTACTTC.

The chain couples TRBV7-8 to TRBJ1-5; a weak D match, TRBD1 (5 bases). V was clipped by 1 base and J by 4 bases, with 8 bases between them. CDR1 and CDR2 from the germline V gene are SGHVS and FQNEAQ. The CDR3 contains 14 residues. Here the CDR3 reads CASSLGGENQPQHF. DNA of the CDR3: TGTGCCAGCAGCTTAGGGGGGGAAAATCAGCCCCAGCATTTT.

This chain uses TRBV7-2 with TRBJ1-1; D uncertain. Trimming cost V 5 bases and J 3 bases, with 10 bases left between them. The CDR3 covers 13 residues. From germline, CDR1 is SGHTA and CDR2 FQGNSA. The CDR3 nucleotides are TGTGCCAGCAGCCGTACAGTGGACACTGAAGCTTTCTTT. This translates into CASSRTVDTEAFF.